These 30 T cell receptor beta chains were all obtained from the same sample, sequenced in a study of beta chain features in type 1 diabetes. The sequenced template was cDNA made from the entire isolated RNA. TCRdb keeps only in-frame clones here, not all; method: immunoSEQ multiplex PCR. The data contain 150,000 to 160,000 clones, over 8.5% of them singletons. Sequencing was done on a sample of central memory CD4+ T cells from blood. The receptor source for this set is a man between 18 and 35 years old in good health.

This chain joins TRBV28 and TRBJ1-5; possibly TRBD1 for D (5 bases). Germline V lookup: CDR1 MDHEN, CDR2 SYDVKM. The CDR3 spans 15 residues. Trimming removed 5 bases from V and 2 bases from J, with 13 bases in between. The CDR3 region has the DNA TGTGCCAGCAGTGGCCAGGGAATCGGCAATCAGCCCCAGCATTTT. Translated, it gives CASSGQGIGNQPQHF.

The chain recombines TRBV6-5 with TRBJ2-3; 7 nucleotides align to TRBD1. Trimming cost V 6 bases and J 4 bases; bases outside gene matches: 10. The CDR3 runs 15 residues. Germline V lookup: CDR1 MNHEY, CDR2 SVGAGI. The CDR3 is CASSSIGGTADTQYF. The CDR3 nucleotides read TGTGCCAGCAGCTCTATAGGGGGCACCGCAGATACGCAGTATTTT.

This clone has a count of ten or more. The rearrangement joins TRBV4-1 to TRBJ2-1; no definite D call. The V gene's germline CDR1 is MGHRA and CDR2 YSYEKL. The V gene lost 0 bases and the J gene lost 4 bases, with 13 bases spanning the gap. CDR3 length equals 16 residues. Written as DNA, the CDR3 is TGCGCCAGCAGCCAAGATAATCGGCAGATGTACAATGAGCAGTTCTTC. It encodes CASSQDNRQMYNEQFF.

The chain employs TRBV4-3 and TRBJ2-3; D possibly corresponds to TRBD1 (6 bases). The CDR3 runs to 16 residues. Deletions cut 4 bases from V and 0 bases from J, with 14 bases between. The germline V gene has CDR1 LGHNA and CDR2 YSLEER. The CDR3 reads CASSPGVSGSTDTQYF. For the CDR3, the DNA is TGCGCCAGCAGCCCAGGGGTCAGCGGTAGCACAGATACGCAGTATTTT.

A remark on this clone: Different DNA sequences within this sample yield the same CDR3. DNA of the CDR3: TGTGCCACCAGCAGAGATGGGGGGACCGGGGAGCTGTTTTTT. Translated, it gives CATSRDGGTGELFF. The V gene is TRBV15, the J gene TRBJ2-2; the D gene is possibly TRBD2 (6 bases). The CDR3 sequence is 14 residues long. The V gene lost 0 bases and the J gene lost 5 bases, with 7 bases spanning the gap. Germline V gene lookup returns CDR1 LNHNV and CDR2 YYDKDF (reference sequence).

The chain is built from TRBV7-9 and TRBJ2-2, with D unclear. This CDR3 has 13 residues. Trimming pared 5 bases from V and 7 bases from J, leaving 11 bases between. Germline CDR1 and CDR2: SEHNR and FQNEAQ (reference sequence). For the CDR3, the DNA is TGTGCCAGCAGCAGGGATAGGCGCGGGGAGCTGTTTTTT. Residues: CASSRDRRGELFF.

This clone has a count of ten or more. The V gene is TRBV9, the J gene TRBJ2-1, with D hard to call. Trimming cost V 7 bases and J 7 bases, with 12 bases left between them. Germline loops: CDR1 SGDLS, CDR2 YYNGEE. This CDR3 is built from 12 residues. Written as DNA, the CDR3 is TGTGCCAGCGGAAAAGTAAAAAATGAGCAGTTCTTC. It specifies CASGKVKNEQFF.

The J gene is TRBJ2-7, the V gene TRBV4-2, with unresolved D. The V end was cut by 2 bases, the J end by 3 bases, with 11 bases between. This CDR3 region has 14 residues. CDR1 is LGHNA, CDR2 YNFKEQ, per germline. The CDR3 region has the DNA TGTGCCAGCAGCCAACCTCAAGACGGCTACGAGCAGTACTTC. The encoded protein is CASSQPQDGYEQYF.

The chain has TRBV9 and TRBJ1-1, with a possible D match to TRBD1 (5 bases). Germline CDR1 reads SGDLS; CDR2 reads YYNGEE. The CDR3 has 13 residues. The V end was cut by 4 bases, the J end by 6 bases, with 13 bases between. In DNA form, the CDR3 reads TGTGCCAGCAGCCGCGAAGGGGCGCCTGAAGCTTTCTTT. This gives the protein CASSREGAPEAFF.

This clone has more than one count but fewer than ten. This CDR3 is CASSQGDDTEAFF. CDR3 DNA: TGTGCCAGCTCACAGGGAGACGACACTGAAGCTTTCTTT. This chain uses TRBV18 with TRBJ1-1, with no clear D. This CDR3 comprises 13 residues. From germline, CDR1 is KGHSH and CDR2 LQKENI. The V end was cut by 4 bases, the J end by 3 bases, with 9 bases between.

A few counts support this clone. This rearrangement joins TRBV7-2 to TRBJ1-3; D call uncertain. Per the germline V gene, CDR1 is SGHTA and CDR2 is FQGNSA. Trimming shortened V by 1 base and J by 4 bases, and 8 bases separated the two germline ends. CDR3 length equals 14 residues. Here the CDR3 DNA reads TGTGCCAGCAGCTTAGGACGGGCGGGAAACACCATATATTTT. This sequence encodes CASSLGRAGNTIYF.

This clone was seen a few times. This chain uses TRBV4-3 with TRBJ1-4; D uncertain. CDR3 length: 13 amino acids. V was pared by 4 bases and J by 5 bases, with 8 bases between. Germline CDR1 LGHNA, CDR2 YSLEER. CDR3 protein: CASSRQGNEKLFF. Here the CDR3 DNA reads TGCGCCAGCAGCCGACAAGGGAATGAAAAACTGTTTTTT.

The CDR3 protein is CSVMGANEKLFF. CDR3 bases: TGCAGCGTTATGGGAGCTAATGAAAAACTGTTTTTT. The chain links TRBV29-1 to TRBJ1-4; D is unclear. The germline V and J ends were trimmed by 5 bases and 3 bases, with 7 bases remaining between them. Per germline, CDR1 SQVTM and CDR2 ANQGSEA. This CDR3 has 12 amino acids.

The rearrangement links TRBV29-1 to TRBJ2-1; D might be TRBD1 (5 bases). CDR3 size: 14 residues. CDR1 is SQVTM, CDR2 ANQGSEA, per germline. V dropped 4 bases and J dropped 9 bases, with 19 bases sitting between them. CDR3 sequence reads: CSVAWSPHQGEQFF. In DNA form, the CDR3 reads TGCAGCGTTGCCTGGTCCCCCCACCAGGGTGAGCAGTTCTTC.

The J gene is TRBJ1-1, the V gene TRBV14; D perhaps matches TRBD1 (5 bases). V was trimmed by 4 bases and J by 3 bases, leaving 9 bases between them. The CDR3 length is 13 residues. Per germline, CDR1 SGHDN and CDR2 FVKESK. The CDR3 coding sequence is TGTGCCAGCAGCCGGGACGGATACACTGAAGCTTTCTTT. Translation: CASSRDGYTEAFF.

V usage is TRBV7-6 and J usage is TRBJ1-6; TRBD1 is a possible D gene (5 bases). V lost 1 base to trimming and J lost 8 bases, with 12 bases between them. The CDR3 has 15 amino acids. In germline, CDR1 is SGHVS, CDR2 FNYEAQ. This chain's CDR3 is CASSLGRGGDSPLHF. The CDR3, as DNA: TGTGCCAGCAGCTTAGGCCGGGGGGGTGATTCACCCCTCCACTTT.

As regards this clone: The identical CDR3 is also encoded by other nucleotide sequences in the sample. The chain carries TRBV18 and TRBJ2-5; D remains unclear. Trimming shortened V by 1 base and J by 3 bases, and 0 bases separated the two germline ends. CDR1 KGHSH and CDR2 LQKENI come from the germline V gene. The CDR3 is 11 residues long. CDR3 nucleotide sequence: TGTGCCAGCTCACCACAAGAGACCCAGTACTTC. Translation gives CASSPQETQYF.

J is TRBJ1-4 and V is TRBV7-2; 8 nucleotides line up with TRBD1. After removal of 5 bases from V and 7 bases from J, the junction contained 9 bases not matched to a gene. CDR3 size: 15 residues. In germline, CDR1 is SGHTA, CDR2 FQGNSA. The CDR3 here is CASSPQTGAAEKLFF. CDR3 coding DNA: TGTGCCAGCAGCCCCCAGACAGGGGCAGCTGAAAAACTGTTTTTT.

This clone was observed a handful of times. The chain employs TRBV6-1 and TRBJ1-1; D remains ambiguous. V was cut by 4 bases and J by 6 bases, with 18 bases left in between. Germline-derived CDR1 and CDR2 are MNHNS and SASEGT. The CDR3 has 15 amino acids. The CDR3 nucleotides read TGTGCCAGCAGTGGTCCTACAGTCCCCAACGCTGAAGCTTTCTTT. Its protein product is CASSGPTVPNAEAFF.

The chain employs TRBV4-2 and TRBJ1-5; D perhaps matches TRBD1 (5 bases). V was shortened by 1 base and J by 12 bases, with 13 bases between the two germline ends. Germline V gene sequence: CDR1 LGHNA, CDR2 YNFKEQ. This CDR3 is built from 13 residues. CDR3 sequence (DNA): TGTGCCAGCAGCCAAGCCGCTCAGGGAGACCAGCATTTT. It is translated as CASSQAAQGDQHF.

The chain recombines TRBV5-1 with TRBJ2-7; TRBD1 aligns across 8 bases. V lost 4 bases to trimming and J lost 1 base; unmatched junction nucleotides: 1. This CDR3 spans 13 amino acids. Germline CDR1 reads SGHRS; CDR2 reads YFSETQ. DNA of the CDR3: TGCGCCAGCAGCCGGACAGGGTCCTACGAGCAGTACTTC. It translates to CASSRTGSYEQYF.

This clone was counted only a few times. The chain is built from TRBV11-2 and TRBJ2-7, with D perhaps matching TRBD2 (6 bases). CDR3 length: 14 residues. Germline CDR1 is SGHAT and CDR2 is FQNNGV. Trimming took 0 bases from V and 2 from J, leaving 8 bases between them. This CDR3 is CASSLEWGAYEQYF. The CDR3 bases are TGTGCCAGCAGCTTAGAGTGGGGGGCCTACGAGCAGTACTTC.

This rearrangement joins TRBV7-2 to TRBJ1-2, with a tentative D call TRBD1 (6 bases). The CDR3 consists of 15 residues. The ends were cut back, 5 bases at V and 5 bases at J, with 18 bases in the middle. Germline CDR1 SGHTA, CDR2 FQGNSA. CDR3 in DNA: TGTGCCAGCAGCCCCCGGACAGAGGTTCGATATGGCTACACCTTC. Protein: CASSPRTEVRYGYTF.

The sample holds a few counts of this clone. The genes are TRBV30 and TRBJ2-3; 8 nucleotides agree with TRBD2. The CDR3 is made up of 20 amino acids. CDR1 GTSNPN and CDR2 SVGIG come from the germline V gene (reference sequence). The V and J ends lost 1 base and 1 base, in that order; junction bases with no gene match: 19. In DNA form, the CDR3 reads TGTGCCTGGAGTGCACCCAAAGGTAGCGGGGCCTTCAGGCGCACAGATACGCAGTATTTT. Encoded protein: CAWSAPKGSGAFRRTDTQYF.

The chain recombines TRBV6-1 with TRBJ2-3; D could derive from TRBD1 or TRBD2 (5 bases each). The CDR3 totals 14 residues. V lost 6 bases and J 2 bases, leaving 12 bases between the germline ends. The germline gives CDR1 MNHNS, CDR2 SASEGT. CDR3 sequence (DNA): TGTGCCAGCAGGGGACCCCTAAACACAGATACGCAGTATTTT. Translated: CASRGPLNTDTQYF.

This clone occurred a few times. The chain carries TRBV21-1 and TRBJ2-5; the table's D call of TRBD1 was not tested on the DNA. TRBV21-1 constitutes a pseudogene. CDR3 length equals 15 residues. Written as DNA, the CDR3 is TGTGCCAGCAGCGCGCCTAGGGGGTACAGAGAGACCCAGTACTTC. Translation gives CASSAPRGYRETQYF.

The table lists this clone with many counts. V gene TRBV7-9 combines with J gene TRBJ2-5; D remains ambiguous. The germline V gene has CDR1 SEHNR and CDR2 FQNEAQ (reference sequence). CDR3 size: 12 residues. The V gene lost 8 bases and the J gene lost 2 bases, with 9 bases spanning the gap. The CDR3 DNA is TGTGCCAGCGGGGTGTCGCAAGAGACCCAGTACTTC. Translated: CASGVSQETQYF.

This clone came up a few times. The chain combines TRBV13 with TRBJ2-7; TRBD1 matches at 10 bases. V was clipped by 3 bases and J by 5 bases; unmatched bases: 4. The CDR3 has 14 amino acids. The germline CDR1 and CDR2 sequences are PRHDT and FYEKMQ (reference sequence). CDR3 sequence reads: CASSFRTGGNEQYF. The CDR3 nucleotides are TGTGCCAGCAGCTTCAGGACAGGGGGAAACGAGCAGTACTTC.

The chain couples TRBV27 to TRBJ2-7, with TRBD2 matching 7 bases. CDR1 and CDR2 from the germline V gene are MNHEY and SMNVEV (reference sequence). V was pared by 4 bases and J by 2 bases, with 8 bases of the junction left unmatched. The CDR3 consists of 15 residues. The CDR3 DNA sequence: TGTGCCAGCAGTTCAGCGGGGACTAAACCCTACGAGCAGTACTTC. Translating it yields CASSSAGTKPYEQYF.

This clone turned up a few times. The V call is TRBV7-2, the J call TRBJ2-3; 7 nucleotides match TRBD2. Trimming removed 5 bases from V and 0 bases from J; junction bases left unmatched: 14. The germline V gene encodes CDR1 SGHTA and CDR2 FQGNSA. CDR3 length equals 18 residues. The CDR3 bases are TGTGCCAGCAGCCGACGTGGCTCTAGCGGAACTAGCACAGATACGCAGTATTTT. Amino acid sequence: CASSRRGSSGTSTDTQYF.